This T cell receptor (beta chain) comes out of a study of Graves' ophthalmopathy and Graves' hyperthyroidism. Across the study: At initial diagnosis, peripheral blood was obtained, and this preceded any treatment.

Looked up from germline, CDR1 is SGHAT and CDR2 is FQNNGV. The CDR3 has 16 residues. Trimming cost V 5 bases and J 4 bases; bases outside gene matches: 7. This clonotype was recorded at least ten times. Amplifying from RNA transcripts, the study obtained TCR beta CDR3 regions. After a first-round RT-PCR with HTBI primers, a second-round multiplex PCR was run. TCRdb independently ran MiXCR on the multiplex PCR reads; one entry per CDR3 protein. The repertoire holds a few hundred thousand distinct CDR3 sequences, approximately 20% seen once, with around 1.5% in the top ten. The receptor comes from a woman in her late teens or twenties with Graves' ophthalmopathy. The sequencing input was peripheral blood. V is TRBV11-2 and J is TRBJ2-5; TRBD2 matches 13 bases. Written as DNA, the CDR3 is TGTGCCAGCAGCGCTGGACTAGCGGGAGCAGGAGAGACCCAGTACTTC. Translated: CASSAGLAGAGETQYF.